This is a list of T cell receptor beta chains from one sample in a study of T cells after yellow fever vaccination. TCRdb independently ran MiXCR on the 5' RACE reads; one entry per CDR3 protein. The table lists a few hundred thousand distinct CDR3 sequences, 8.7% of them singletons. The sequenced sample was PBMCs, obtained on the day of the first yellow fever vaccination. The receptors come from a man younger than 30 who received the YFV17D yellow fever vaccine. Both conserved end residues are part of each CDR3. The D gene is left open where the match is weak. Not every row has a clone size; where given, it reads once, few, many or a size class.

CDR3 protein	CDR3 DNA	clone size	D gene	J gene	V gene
CASADRNSPLHF	TGTGCCAGCGCGGACAGGAATTCACCCCTCCACTTT	many	TRBD1	TRBJ1-6	TRBV27
CSVAGGGGYTF	TGCAGCGTTGCCGGGGGGGGTGGCTACACCTTC	few	-	TRBJ1-2	TRBV29-1
CASSQGNSFFQETQYF	TGCGCCAGCAGCCAAGGGAACAGTTTCTTCCAAGAGACCCAGTACTTC	few	-	TRBJ2-5	TRBV4-3
CASSVAVERSPLHF	TGTGCCAGCAGCGTAGCTGTGGAAAGGTCACCCCTCCACTTT	-	-	TRBJ1-6	TRBV9
CASSLWGGLSDTQYF	TGTGCCAGCAGCTTGTGGGGGGGGCTGTCAGATACGCAGTATTTT	-	-	TRBJ2-3	TRBV5-6
CSAEGSAASQPQHF	TGCAGTGCTGAAGGGTCGGCGGCTTCCCAGCCCCAGCATTTT	few	-	TRBJ1-5	TRBV20-1
CASSLGRATWNEQYF	TGTGCCAGCAGCTTAGGAAGGGCAACTTGGAACGAGCAGTACTTC	-	-	TRBJ2-7	TRBV7-9
CASSLYSSGNEQFF	TGTGCCAGCAGCTTATACTCATCAGGCAATGAGCAGTTCTTC	few	-	TRBJ2-1	TRBV7-9
CASSEEQGFNIQYF	TGTGCCAGCAGTGAGGAGCAGGGGTTCAACATTCAGTACTTC	few	-	TRBJ2-4	TRBV2
CASSFLNEKLFF	TGTGCCAGCAGCTTTCTTAATGAAAAACTGTTTTTT	few	-	TRBJ1-4	TRBV7-2
CASSHRRQAALDQPQHF	TGCGCCAGCAGCCACCGACGACAGGCGGCCCTGGATCAGCCCCAGCATTTT	-	-	TRBJ1-5	TRBV4-1
CASSYSSPSFIHEQYF	TGTGCCAGCAGTTACTCGAGTCCTAGTTTTATCCACGAGCAGTACTTC	few	-	TRBJ2-7	TRBV6-2/TRBV6-3
CASSLDTGYGNTISF	TGTGCCAGCAGCTTGGATACCGGGTACGGAAACACCATATCTTTT	-	-	TRBJ1-3	TRBV5-5
CASSLGITLAGLSQETQYF	TGTGCCAGCAGCTTAGGAATAACACTAGCGGGTTTATCCCAAGAGACCCAGTACTTC	few	TRBD2	TRBJ2-5	TRBV7-6
CASSQEKGIGPFYGYTF	TGCGCCAGCAGCCAAGAAAAGGGTATAGGGCCTTTCTATGGCTACACCTTC	many	-	TRBJ1-2	TRBV4-1
CASSLAGGTGWSEKLFF	TGTGCCAGCAGCCTGGCGGGCGGGACAGGTTGGAGTGAAAAACTGTTTTTT	few	TRBD1	TRBJ1-4	TRBV7-2
CASSLGGARSSEKLFF	TGCGCCAGCAGCTTGGGGGGCGCCAGGTCTAGTGAAAAACTGTTTTTT	-	-	TRBJ1-4	TRBV5-1
CAWSMAAEAFF	TGTGCCTGGAGTATGGCAGCTGAAGCTTTCTTT	-	-	TRBJ1-1	TRBV30